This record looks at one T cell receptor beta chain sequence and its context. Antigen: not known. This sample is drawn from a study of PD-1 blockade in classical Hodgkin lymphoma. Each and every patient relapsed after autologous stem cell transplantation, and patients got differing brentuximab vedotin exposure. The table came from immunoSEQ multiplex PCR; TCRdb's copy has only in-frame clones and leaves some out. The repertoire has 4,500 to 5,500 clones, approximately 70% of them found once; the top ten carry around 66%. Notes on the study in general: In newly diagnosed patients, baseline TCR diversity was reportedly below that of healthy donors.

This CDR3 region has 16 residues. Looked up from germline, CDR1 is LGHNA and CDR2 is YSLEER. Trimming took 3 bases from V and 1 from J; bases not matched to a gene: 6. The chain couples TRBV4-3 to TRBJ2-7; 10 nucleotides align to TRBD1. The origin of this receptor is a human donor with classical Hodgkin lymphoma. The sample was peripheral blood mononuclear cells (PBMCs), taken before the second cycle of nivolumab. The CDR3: CASSHSGTGESYEQYF. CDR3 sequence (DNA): TGCGCCAGCAGCCACAGCGGGACAGGGGAATCCTACGAGCAGTACTTC.